These 5 T cell receptor beta chains came from one sample sequenced in a study of CD8 T cell repertoires and HIV-1 epitope variants. Repertoires were generated with immunoSEQ multiplex PCR, while TCRdb's copy carries only in-frame clones and drops some. The sample yields some 100,000 clones, 60% to 80% seen once. Sequencing was done on a sample of uncultured baseline CD8+ T cells from peripheral blood mononuclear cells (PBMCs). These TCRs come from a male donor with HIV.

This chain connects TRBV2 to TRBJ2-3; TRBD2 might be the D (6 bases). V was shortened by 7 bases and J by 4 bases, with 12 bases between the two germline ends. Germline loops: CDR1 SNHLY, CDR2 FYNNEI. CDR3 length: 13 amino acids. CDR3 residues: CASNPEGSDTQYF. As DNA, the CDR3 is TGTGCCAGCAACCCGGAGGGGTCAGATACGCAGTATTTT.

The chain is built from TRBV5-4 and TRBJ2-5; D is undetermined. From germline, CDR1 is SGHNT and CDR2 YYREEE (reference sequence). Trimming removed 0 bases at V and 1 base at J, with 7 bases between. The CDR3 totals 14 residues. The CDR3 sequence is CASSLEPLQETQYF. DNA for the CDR3: TGTGCCAGCAGCTTGGAGCCGCTCCAAGAGACCCAGTACTTC.

V usage is TRBV7-9 and J usage is TRBJ1-2; 8 nucleotides line up with TRBD1. CDR1 and CDR2 (germline): SEHNR, FQNEAQ (reference sequence). The CDR3 consists of 16 residues. V lost 2 bases to trimming and J lost 1 base; unmatched junction nucleotides: 6. The CDR3 sequence is CASSLTTGEGNYGYTF. CDR3 nucleotide sequence: TGTGCCAGCAGCTTAACGACAGGGGAAGGTAACTATGGCTACACCTTC.

CDR3 protein: CASSWRLAGNQETQYF. In DNA, the CDR3 is TGTGCCAGCAGCTGGAGACTAGCGGGGAACCAAGAGACCCAGTACTTC. The chain uses TRBV7-8 and TRBJ2-5, with 11 bases lining up with TRBD2. CDR3 size: 16 residues. J gave up 0 bases and V 4 bases, and 4 bases lay outside the gene matches. Germline V lookup: CDR1 SGHVS, CDR2 FQNEAQ.

V gene TRBV7-3 combines with J gene TRBJ2-3, with 14 bases aligning to TRBD2. Germline CDR1 reads SGHTA; CDR2 reads FQGTGA. J was trimmed by 3 bases and V by 4 bases; bases with no gene match: 18. The CDR3 length is 21 residues. Here the CDR3 reads CASSCPAYGLAGGGETDTQYF. The CDR3 DNA reads TGTGCCAGCAGCTGTCCGGCCTATGGACTAGCGGGGGGTGGAGAGACAGATACGCAGTATTTT.